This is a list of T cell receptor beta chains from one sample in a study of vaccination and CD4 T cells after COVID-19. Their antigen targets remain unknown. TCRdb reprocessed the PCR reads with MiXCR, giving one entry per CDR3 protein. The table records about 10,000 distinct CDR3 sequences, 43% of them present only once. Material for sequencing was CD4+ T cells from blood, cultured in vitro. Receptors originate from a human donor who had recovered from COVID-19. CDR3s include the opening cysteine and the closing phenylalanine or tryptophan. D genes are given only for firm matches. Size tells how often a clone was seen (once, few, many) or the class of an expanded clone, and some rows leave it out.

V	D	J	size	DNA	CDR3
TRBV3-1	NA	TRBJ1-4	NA	TGTGCCAGCAGAGGAGCCGGCAATGAAAAACTGTTTTTT	CASRGAGNEKLFF
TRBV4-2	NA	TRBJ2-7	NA	TGTGCCAGCAGCCAAGATAGGTCAGGGGCCACCTACGAGCAGTACTTC	CASSQDRSGATYEQYF
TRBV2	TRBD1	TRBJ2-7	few	TGTGCCAGCAGTGTTGGGACAGGGTACTACGAGCAGTACTTC	CASSVGTGYYEQYF
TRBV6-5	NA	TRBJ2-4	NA	TGTGCCAGCAGTTATAGCGGGACAGGGTTAGCCAAAAACATTCAGTACTTC	CASSYSGTGLAKNIQYF
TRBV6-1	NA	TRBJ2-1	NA	TGTGCCAGTTCTCGTGCCCTTCCTCCCTACAATGAGCAGTTCTTC	CASSRALPPYNEQFF
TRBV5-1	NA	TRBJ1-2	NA	TGCGCCAGCAGCTTGGACGGCTCGGGGGACTATGGCTACACCTTC	CASSLDGSGDYGYTF
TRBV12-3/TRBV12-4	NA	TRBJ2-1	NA	TGTGCCAGCAGTTCTTTCAATGAGCAGTTCTTC	CASSSFNEQFF
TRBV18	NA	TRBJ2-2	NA	TGTGCCAGCTCACCGGTTGGACGGGGAGTGAACACCGGGGAGCTGTTTTTT	CASSPVGRGVNTGELFF
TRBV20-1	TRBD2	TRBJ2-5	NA	TGCAGTGCTTGGACTAGCGGGCAAGAGACCCAGTACTTC	CSAWTSGQETQYF
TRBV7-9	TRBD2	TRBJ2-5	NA	TGTGCCAGCAGCTCGGGACTAGCGGGGCGACAAGAGACCCAGTACTTC	CASSSGLAGRQETQYF
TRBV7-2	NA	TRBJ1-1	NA	TGTGCCAGCAGCCCTCGTGAGGCGGGGGAAGCTTTCTTT	CASSPREAGEAFF
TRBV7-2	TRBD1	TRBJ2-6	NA	TGTGCCAGCAGCTCCCGTTCCTCGGACAGGCTCTCTGGGGCCAACGTCCTGACTTTC	CASSSRSSDRLSGANVLTF
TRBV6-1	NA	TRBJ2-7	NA	TGTGCCAGCAGCAACGGACTCCAAGGACGCTACGAGCAGTACTTC	CASSNGLQGRYEQYF
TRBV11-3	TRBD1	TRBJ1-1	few	TGTGCCAGCAGCTTAGGCCCCCAGTGGGGCAGGGGGCTGAACACTGAAGCTTTCTTT	CASSLGPQWGRGLNTEAFF
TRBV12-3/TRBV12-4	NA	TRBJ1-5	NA	TGTGCCAGCAGTTTATCGGACATTCTAGGGCCCCAGCATTTT	CASSLSDILGPQHF
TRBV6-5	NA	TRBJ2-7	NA	TGTGCCAGCAGTTACTCGCCGATGAGGGCCTACGAGCAGTACTTC	CASSYSPMRAYEQYF
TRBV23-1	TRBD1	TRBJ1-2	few	TGCGCCAGCAGTCACCGGGGACAGGGTAGGGGCATATGGGGCTACACCTTC	CASSHRGQGRGIWGYTF
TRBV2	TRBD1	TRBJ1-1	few	TGTGCCAGCAGTGAACTCCCGGGACAGGGAAGTCTTTTCTTT	CASSELPGQGSLFF
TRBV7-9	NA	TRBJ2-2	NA	TGTGCCAGCAGCTCCGGCTGGCTAGATGGAGGGGAGCTGTTTTTT	CASSSGWLDGGELFF
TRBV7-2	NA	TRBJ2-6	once	TGTGCCAGCGCAAAAGATGGGGCCAACGTCCTGACTTTC	CASAKDGANVLTF
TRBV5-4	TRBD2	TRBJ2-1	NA	TGTGCCAGCAGCTTGGACACTAGCGGGGGTTACAATGAGCAGTTCTTC	CASSLDTSGGYNEQFF
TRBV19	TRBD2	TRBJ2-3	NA	TGTGCCAGTAGTATTGGACTAGCGGGGGGGGCAGATACGCAGTATTTT	CASSIGLAGGADTQYF
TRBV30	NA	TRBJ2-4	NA	TGTGCCTGGAATGGGGGAACCTTAGCCAAAAACATTCAGTACTTC	CAWNGGTLAKNIQYF
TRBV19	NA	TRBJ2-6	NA	TGTGCCAGTAGTCCCGGCGAGTCATCTGGGGCCAACGTCCTGACTTTC	CASSPGESSGANVLTF
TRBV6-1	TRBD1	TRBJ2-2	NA	TGTGCCAGCAGTCTTCAGACAGGGGTTGTTACCGGGGAGCTGTTTTTT	CASSLQTGVVTGELFF
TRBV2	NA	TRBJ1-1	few	TGTGCCAGCAGTGTTCAGTCAGGGAGAGCTTTCTTT	CASSVQSGRAFF
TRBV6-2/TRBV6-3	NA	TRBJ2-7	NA	TGTGCCAGCAGTTCCTCGGGAGCCTATTACGAGCAGTACTTC	CASSSSGAYYEQYF
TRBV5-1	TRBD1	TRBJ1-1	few	TGCGCCAGCAGCTTGACGGGACAGGGGTACACTGAAGCTTTCTTT	CASSLTGQGYTEAFF
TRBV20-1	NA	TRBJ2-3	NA	TGCAGTGCTAAAAGGTATCTCGGAAATACGCAGTATTTT	CSAKRYLGNTQYF
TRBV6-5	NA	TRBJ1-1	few	TGTGCCAGCAGTTACTCACGGCAGTTGATCTTGAACACTGAAGCTTTCTTT	CASSYSRQLILNTEAFF
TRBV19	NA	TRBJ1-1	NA	TGTGCCAGTAGTAGGAAAGTTAACACTGAAGCTTTCTTT	CASSRKVNTEAFF
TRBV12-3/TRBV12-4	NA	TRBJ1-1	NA	TGTGCCAGCAGTTTAGGGGGTATCACTGAAGCTTTCTTT	CASSLGGITEAFF
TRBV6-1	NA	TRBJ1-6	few	TGTGCCAGCAGTCACGACGGAAGCTATAATTCACCCCTCCACTTT	CASSHDGSYNSPLHF
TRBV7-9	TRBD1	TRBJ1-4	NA	TGTGCCAGCAGCTTCTCGGGACAGGGGGGAGAAAAACTGTTTTTT	CASSFSGQGGEKLFF
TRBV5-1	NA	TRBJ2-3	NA	TGCGCCAGCAGCTGGGCAGGGGTTGGCACAGATACGCAGTATTTT	CASSWAGVGTDTQYF
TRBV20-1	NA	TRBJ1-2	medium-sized	TGCAGTGCTAGAGACATAATCGCGACGAAGGGCTACACCTTC	CSARDIIATKGYTF
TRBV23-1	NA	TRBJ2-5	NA	TGCGCCAGCAGTCAATCGGAAGGAGGGACCCAGTACTTC	CASSQSEGGTQYF
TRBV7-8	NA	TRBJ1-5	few	TGTGCCAGCAGATTAAAGGCCGTGGGAGGTCAGCCCCAGCATTTT	CASRLKAVGGQPQHF
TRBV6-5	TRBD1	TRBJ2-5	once	TGTGCCAGCAGTTACAGGGGGCGAGAAGAGACCCAGTACTTC	CASSYRGREETQYF
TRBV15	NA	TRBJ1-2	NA	TGTGCCACCAGCGTTGGCTATGGCTACAGCTTC	CATSVGYGYSF
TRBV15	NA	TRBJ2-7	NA	TGTGCCACCAGCAGGGATGACTTTTTAGGCAGATCCTACGAGCAGTACTTC	CATSRDDFLGRSYEQYF
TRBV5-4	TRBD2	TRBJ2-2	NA	TGTGCCAGCAGCTCCGGGACTAGAAGCACCGGGGAGCTGTTTTTT	CASSSGTRSTGELFF
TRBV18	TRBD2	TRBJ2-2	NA	TGTGCCGCCGCGGCGGGAGGAGGGGAGCTGTTTTTT	CAAAAGGGELFF
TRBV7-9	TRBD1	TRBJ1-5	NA	TGTGCCAGCAGCCCAGGGGGGGGCGGGAGCAATCAGCCCCAGCATTTT	CASSPGGGGSNQPQHF
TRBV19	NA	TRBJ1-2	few	TGTGCCAGTAGTTCTAGGGGGGTAGGCTACACCTTC	CASSSRGVGYTF
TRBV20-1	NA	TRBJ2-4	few	TGCAGTGCAGAGGACTCCCCCGCCAAAAACATTCAGTACTTC	CSAEDSPAKNIQYF
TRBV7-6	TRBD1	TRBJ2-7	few	TGTGCCAGCAGCCCCCAGACAGGGGAAACCTACGAGCAGTACTTC	CASSPQTGETYEQYF
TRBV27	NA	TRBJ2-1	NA	TGTGCCAGCAGTTTAAATCAAGGGGCGGGCCGGGAGCAGTTCTTC	CASSLNQGAGREQFF
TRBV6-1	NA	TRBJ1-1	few	TGTGCCAGCAAAACAGACGGCTGGAACACTGAAGCTTTCTTT	CASKTDGWNTEAFF
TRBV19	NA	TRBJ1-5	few	TGTGCCAGTAGACATCGGAACCCCGGGCAGCCCCAGCATTTT	CASRHRNPGQPQHF